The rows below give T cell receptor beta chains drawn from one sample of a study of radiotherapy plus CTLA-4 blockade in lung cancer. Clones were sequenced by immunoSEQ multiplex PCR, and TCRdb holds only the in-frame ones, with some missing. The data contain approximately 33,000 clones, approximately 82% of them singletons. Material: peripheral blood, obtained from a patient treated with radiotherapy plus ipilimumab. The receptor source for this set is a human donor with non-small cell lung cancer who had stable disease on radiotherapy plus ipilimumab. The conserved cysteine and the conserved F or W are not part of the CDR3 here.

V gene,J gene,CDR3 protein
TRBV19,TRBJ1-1,ASGPMGGNTEAF
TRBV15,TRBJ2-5,ATSRDLAGGETQY
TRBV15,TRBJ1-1,ATSRDRRGIEAF
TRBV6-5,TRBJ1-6,ASSYEGGTGNSPLH
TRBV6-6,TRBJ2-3,ASSLTGGRTDTQY
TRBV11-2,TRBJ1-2,ASSLTGADGYT
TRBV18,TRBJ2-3,ASSPPSSGGYTDTQY
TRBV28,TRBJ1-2,ASSSSGYT
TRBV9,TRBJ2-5,ASSVGLGKETQY
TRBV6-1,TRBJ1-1,ASSPSTENTEAF
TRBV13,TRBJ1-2,ASSSGQGGGYGYT
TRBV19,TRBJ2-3,ASSSDTQY
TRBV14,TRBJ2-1,ASSQGIFGGYNEQF
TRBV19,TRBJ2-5,ASSIDKGPRAQY
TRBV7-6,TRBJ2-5,ASSETSGGFETQY
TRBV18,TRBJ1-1,ASSTNTQNTEAF
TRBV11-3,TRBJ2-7,ASSLTGGEQY
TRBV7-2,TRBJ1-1,ASSPLRGMNTEAF
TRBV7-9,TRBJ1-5,ASSPQRGRNLNQPQH
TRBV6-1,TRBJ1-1,ARSHTNTEAF
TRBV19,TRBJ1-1,ASRSGQMNTEAF
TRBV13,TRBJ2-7,ASSLKTKPYEQY
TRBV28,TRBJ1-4,ASSFEGEKLF
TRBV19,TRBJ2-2,ASSIPEGSGELF
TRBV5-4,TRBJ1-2,ASSLARTGNYGYT
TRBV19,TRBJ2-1,ASTPRDGPYNEQF
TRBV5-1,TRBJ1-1,ASSLKGTNALNTEAF
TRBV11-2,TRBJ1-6,ASSFPLRGTGGYNSPLH
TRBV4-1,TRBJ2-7,ASSQEERGSSYEQY
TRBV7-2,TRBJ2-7,ASSPGTGSYEQY
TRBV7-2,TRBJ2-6,ASSSGDSYSGANVLT
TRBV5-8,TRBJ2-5,ASSLLPEQETQY
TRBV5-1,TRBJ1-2,ASSGLTGDYYGYT
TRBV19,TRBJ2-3,ASSFGHKNTDTQY
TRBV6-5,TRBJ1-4,ASSPDSNEKLF